This T cell receptor beta chain stems from a study of T cell responses to AZD1222 COVID-19 vaccine. Profiled with immunoSEQ multiplex PCR; TCRdb holds only in-frame clones, not every one. The sample lists 100,000 to 150,000 clones; 85% to 90% were seen once. Germline V gene data show CDR1 as SGHVS and CDR2 as FNYEAQ. The CDR3 extends over 18 amino acids. Trimming cost V 2 bases and J 0 bases; bases outside gene matches: 11. This receptor was identified in an adult in good health. This rearrangement joins TRBV7-6 to TRBJ2-7; 9 bases match TRBD2. Here the sequenced sample was peripheral blood, taken on day 0 of MenACWY control vaccination. The CDR3 DNA sequence: TGTGCCAGCAGCTTAAGGTCGACTAGCGGAGAAGGCTCCTACGAGCAGTACTTC. Its protein product is CASSLRSTSGEGSYEQYF. The whole variable domain, filled in from reference TRBV7-6 and TRBJ2-7, reads GAGVSQSPRYKVTKRGQDVALRCDPISGHVSLYWYRQALGQGPEFLTYFNYEAQQDKSGLPNDRFSAERPEGSISTLTIQRTEQRDSAMYRCASSLRSTSGEGSYEQYFGPGTRLTVT.